These 25 T cell receptor beta chains were all obtained from the same sample, sequenced in a study of T cells in Graves' hyperthyroidism and ophthalmopathy. Amplification targeted TCR beta CDR3 regions from RNA transcripts. HTBI primers were used for first-round RT-PCR of the TCR CDR3. TCRdb redid the calling of the multiplex PCR reads with MiXCR, one entry per CDR3 protein. The table records about 420,000 distinct CDR3 sequences, roughly 13% of them present only once. Sequencing used blood. These TCRs come from a woman between 18 and 30 years old with Graves' hyperthyroidism.

The chain has TRBV19 and TRBJ2-6, with D possibly matching TRBD1 (6 bases). The CDR3 runs to 16 residues. V shed 6 bases and J shed 0 bases, with 12 bases lying between them. Germline V gives CDR1 LNHDA, CDR2 SQIVND (reference sequence). CDR3 protein: CASRGTFSSGANVLTF. The CDR3 DNA reads TGTGCCAGTAGAGGGACATTTAGCTCTGGGGCCAACGTCCTGACTTTC.

This clonotype appeared many times. V usage is TRBV6-1 and J usage is TRBJ1-1; no definite D call. Germline assignment: CDR1 MNHNS and CDR2 SASEGT. The CDR3 runs to 14 residues. V lost 6 bases and J 4 bases, leaving 15 bases between the germline ends. Written as DNA, the CDR3 is TGTGCCAGCAGGACGGGCCTAAGCGGCACTGAAGCTTTCTTT. Translated, it gives CASRTGLSGTEAFF.

The rearrangement uses TRBV4-3 and TRBJ1-1; a weak D match, TRBD1 (6 bases). Trimming left V 0 bases short and J 11 bases short, with 16 bases between. Germline CDR1 reads LGHNA; CDR2 reads YSLEER. The CDR3 is 14 amino acids. Here the CDR3 reads CASSQDSGGARAFF. DNA of the CDR3: TGCGCCAGCAGCCAAGACAGCGGGGGCGCACGGGCTTTCTTT.

In this sample, this clonotype turned up many times. The chain links TRBV12-3 or TRBV12-4 to TRBJ2-1; D not certain. Trimming cost V 4 bases and J 15 bases, with 19 bases left between them. The CDR3 runs to 13 residues. CDR3: CASSSKGLVDSFF. CDR3 nucleotides: TGTGCCAGCAGTTCGAAAGGGCTAGTCGATTCGTTCTTC.

This clonotype came up a few times. The J gene is TRBJ1-2, the V gene TRBV29-1; weak D call: TRBD1 (5 bases). The germline V gene has CDR1 SQVTM and CDR2 ANQGSEA. This CDR3 is built from 14 residues. V dropped 1 base and J dropped 2 bases, with 11 bases sitting between them. The DNA of the CDR3 is TGCAGCGTTGAAGCCGTGCGGGGGAACTATGGCTACACCTTC. This sequence encodes CSVEAVRGNYGYTF.

This clonotype was detected a few times. The chain couples TRBV12-3 or TRBV12-4 to TRBJ1-5; no clear D gene. V lost 5 bases and J lost 5, with 10 bases in between. This CDR3 contains 13 residues. CDR3: CASSPRTYQPQHF. CDR3 DNA: TGTGCCAGCAGTCCCCGGACCTATCAGCCCCAGCATTTT.

At least ten counts were recorded for this clonotype. The chain employs TRBV28 and TRBJ1-2; D uncertain. Germline CDR1 reads MDHEN; CDR2 reads SYDVKM. With 6 bases removed from V and 2 bases from J, the gap between germline ends came to 13 bases. The CDR3 length is 14 residues. The CDR3 protein is CASSHGRQNYGYTF. CDR3 coding DNA: TGTGCCAGCAGCCACGGAAGGCAGAACTATGGCTACACCTTC.

This clonotype was counted between two and nine times. A much bigger clone sits one base away, suggesting this may be a read error. This sequence joins TRBV11-2 and TRBJ2-7, with TRBD1 as a possible D gene (5 bases). This CDR3 has 13 amino acids. Germline CDR1 is SGHAT and CDR2 is FQNNGV. The CDR3 DNA reads as TGTGCCAGCAGCTTTGTAGGGGTCCACGAGCAGTGCTTC. Translation: CASSFVGVHEQCF.

The table lists this clonotype with many counts. V and J are TRBV2 and TRBJ2-1, with 14 nucleotides matching TRBD2. CDR1 is SNHLY and CDR2 is FYNNEI in the germline V gene. Losses at the gene ends were 6 bases for V and 13 bases for J; bases not matched to a gene: 11. The CDR3 runs to 15 residues. CDR3 loop: CASRTGVGLAGDQFF. CDR3 DNA: TGTGCCAGCAGAACAGGGGTGGGACTAGCGGGAGATCAGTTCTTC.

Points on this clonotype: A much larger clone sits a single nucleotide away, making a read error possible. The chain is built from TRBV11-2 and TRBJ1-1; D is possibly TRBD1 (5 bases). CDR3 length: 14 residues. CDR1 is SGHAT and CDR2 is FQNNGV in the germline V gene. Between the trimmed V and J ends, which lost 5 bases and 4 bases, there was a span of 14 bases. The CDR3 DNA follows: TGTGCCAGCAGCGCACCCGGGACGTCCACTGAAGCTTTCTTT. It codes for CASSAPGTSTEAFF.

V is TRBV6-2 or TRBV6-3 and J is TRBJ2-7; the match to TRBD1 covers 11 bases. CDR3 length equals 17 residues. CDR1 and CDR2 from the germline V gene are MNHEY and SVGEGT. V dropped 2 bases and J dropped 5; count of bases not matched to a gene: 11. CDR3: CASSYNALRTGGNEQYF. The CDR3 DNA reads TGTGCCAGCAGTTACAATGCGCTTCGGACAGGGGGCAACGAGCAGTACTTC.

This chain links TRBV29-1 with TRBJ1-1; 7 nucleotides agree with TRBD1. There are 12 residues in the CDR3. V shed 8 bases and J 7 bases; nucleotides not matched to a gene: 10. CDR1 is SQVTM, CDR2 ANQGSEA, per germline. The CDR3 loop reads CSHTSGGSEAFF. The CDR3 DNA is TGCAGCCATACCTCAGGGGGGAGTGAAGCTTTCTTT. The variable domain in full, completed from reference TRBV29-1 and TRBJ1-1, reads SAVISQKPSRDICQRGTSLTIQCQVDSQVTMMFWYRQQPGQSLTLIATANQGSEATYESGFVIDKFPISRPNLTFSTLTVSNMSPEDSSIYLCSHTSGGSEAFFGQGTRLTVV.

This clonotype was observed at least ten times. The chain links TRBV6-1 to TRBJ1-5, with 7 bases that match TRBD1. Per germline, CDR1 MNHNS and CDR2 SASEGT. The CDR3 contains 22 residues. The V and J ends lost 6 bases and 2 bases, in that order; junction bases with no gene match: 28. The CDR3 DNA reads as TGTGCCAGCAGGGGCAGGGGGAGGCGGATTCCACTGAGTGTTTGGGGCAATCAGCCCCAGCATTTT. Its protein is CASRGRGRRIPLSVWGNQPQHF.

In regard to this clonotype: A much larger clone differs by one base, so this may be a read error. The V and J genes are TRBV3-1 and TRBJ2-1; TRBD2 is a possible D gene (6 bases). CDR1 is LGHDT and CDR2 is YNNKEL in the germline V gene (reference sequence). This CDR3 comprises 15 residues. CDR3 in DNA: TGTGCCAGCAGCCCAACGACTAGTTTCTACAATGTGCAGTTCTTC. This codes for CASSPTTSFYNVQFF.

This clonotype was seen at least ten times. The rearrangement links TRBV7-2 to TRBJ1-4; TRBD1 might be the D (5 bases). The V and J ends lost 5 bases and 8 bases respectively, with 15 bases between them. This CDR3 has 14 residues. Germline values: CDR1 SGHTA, CDR2 FQGNSA. The CDR3: CASSPVGDGEKLFF. For the CDR3, the DNA is TGTGCCAGCAGCCCCGTGGGGGACGGCGAAAAACTGTTTTTT.

This clonotype has at least ten counts. This rearrangement joins TRBV4-1 to TRBJ2-7; 8 bases fit TRBD2. The ends lost 3 bases at V and 3 bases at J; junction bases unmatched: 7. The CDR3 consists of 15 residues. Germline-derived CDR1 and CDR2 are MGHRA and YSYEKL. The CDR3 region has the DNA TGCGCCAGCAGCCAGTATGCTAGCGGGCGCTACGAGCAGTACTTC. Residues: CASSQYASGRYEQYF.

This clonotype came up many times. The chain links TRBV11-1 to TRBJ2-3; perhaps D is TRBD1 or TRBD2 (5 bases each). V dropped 4 bases and J dropped 0 bases, with 14 bases sitting between them. Germline CDR1 is SGHAT and CDR2 is FQDESV (reference sequence). The CDR3 contains 16 residues. CDR3 amino acids: CASSSWDGSSTDTQYF. CDR3 nucleotide sequence: TGTGCCAGCAGCTCATGGGACGGATCTAGCACAGATACGCAGTATTTT.

In its sample, this clonotype was seen many times. V is TRBV7-2 and J is TRBJ2-5; TRBD1 matches at 8 bases. The CDR3 contains 14 residues. In germline, CDR1 is SGHTA, CDR2 FQGNSA. Trimming removed 5 bases from V and 4 bases from J; junction bases left unmatched: 6. The CDR3: CASSDSRGLETQYF. The CDR3 DNA follows: TGTGCCAGCAGCGACAGCAGGGGGCTAGAGACCCAGTACTTC.

This clonotype appeared a few times. The chain links TRBV9 to TRBJ1-2; 7 bases align to TRBD1. V was clipped by 0 bases and J by 8 bases; unmatched bases: 7. CDR3 size: 14 residues. CDR1 SGDLS and CDR2 YYNGEE come from the germline V gene. CDR3 sequence (DNA): TGTGCCAGCAGCGTAGAGGAGGGGGCACACGGCTACACCTTC. As protein: CASSVEEGAHGYTF.

The J gene is TRBJ2-5, the V gene TRBV3-1; 10 bases map to TRBD2. This CDR3 is built from 15 residues. Trimming took 4 bases from V and 2 from J; bases not matched to a gene: 4. Germline lookup yields CDR1 LGHDT and CDR2 YNNKEL (reference sequence). CDR3 sequence reads: CASSLLAGAQETQYF. The CDR3 nucleotides read TGTGCCAGCAGCCTCCTAGCGGGGGCACAAGAGACCCAGTACTTC.

This clonotype was seen repeatedly, ten times or more. V is TRBV3-1 and J is TRBJ2-1; possibly TRBD1 or TRBD2 for D (5 bases each). The germline gives CDR1 LGHDT, CDR2 YNNKEL (reference sequence). The CDR3 spans 14 residues. Trimming shortened V by 3 bases and J by 4 bases, and 10 bases separated the two germline ends. CDR3 region: CASSHEGIYNEQFF. CDR3 DNA: TGTGCCAGCAGCCATGAGGGGATTTACAATGAGCAGTTCTTC.

The chain links TRBV5-1 to TRBJ2-1; the match to TRBD2 covers 7 bases. The trim removed 0 bases at V and 0 bases at J, leaving 6 bases unmatched. The V gene's germline CDR1 is SGHRS and CDR2 YFSETQ. The CDR3 totals 17 residues. Here the CDR3 DNA reads TGCGCCAGCAGCTTGGGCGCTAGCGGATTCTCCTACAATGAGCAGTTCTTC. Translated, it gives CASSLGASGFSYNEQFF. The full variable domain, completed using reference TRBV5-1 and TRBJ2-1, is KAGVTQTPRYLIKTRGQQVTLSCSPISGHRSVSWYQQTPGQGLQFLFEYFSETQRNKGNFPGRFSGRQFSNSRSEMNVSTLELGDSALYLCASSLGASGFSYNEQFFGPGTRLTVL.

The gene calls are TRBV24-1 and TRBJ2-1; D unresolved. The V end was cut by 5 bases, the J end by 1 base, with 14 bases between. In germline, CDR1 is KGHDR, CDR2 SFDVKD. The CDR3 length is 16 residues. The chain's CDR3 is CATSGSESDSYNEQFF. The CDR3 DNA reads TGTGCCACCAGTGGGTCCGAGTCTGATTCCTACAATGAGCAGTTCTTC.

In its sample, this clonotype was seen many times. V is TRBV30 and J is TRBJ2-7, with a tentative D call TRBD2 (6 bases). CDR3 length: 12 residues. V lost 7 bases, J lost 4 bases, and 14 bases lay in between. CDR1 is GTSNPN, CDR2 SVGIG, per germline (reference sequence). CDR3 DNA sequence: TGTGCCTACGCCGGGACTCTATACGAGCAGTACTTC. Protein: CAYAGTLYEQYF. The full variable domain, in which reference TRBV30 and TRBJ2-7 provide the parts outside the CDR3, is SQTIHQWPATLVQPVGSPLSLECTVEGTSNPNLYWYRQAAGRGLQLLFYSVGIGQISSEVPQNLSASRPQDRQFILSSKKLLLSDSGFYLCAYAGTLYEQYFGPGTRLTVT.

Comments on this clonotype: It may be a read error: a sequence one base away is much more abundant. This rearrangement joins TRBV10-1 to TRBJ2-2, with D possibly matching TRBD2 (6 bases). The CDR3 extends over 13 amino acids. The V gene's germline CDR1 is WNHNN and CDR2 SYGVQD (reference sequence). The CDR3 region has the DNA TGCGCCAGCAGGGAGGACTACGCCGGGGAGCTGTCTTTT. It is translated as CASREDYAGELSF.